A selection of T cell receptor beta chains follows, all from one sample in a study of T-cell reconstitution after alpha-beta-depleted transplantation in children. TCRdb ran MiXCR on the PCR reads and lists one entry per CDR3 protein. This sample carries some 16,000 distinct CDR3 sequences, 4.5% to 6% of them seen once, and the ten largest clones take just under 7%. The sample was PBMCs, taken before TCRalphabeta/CD19-depleted stem cell transplant. Receptors originate from a boy under 18 with acute lymphoblastic leukemia, due to receive a stem cell transplant. CDR3s include the opening cysteine and the closing phenylalanine or tryptophan.

v_call	cdr3_aa
TRBV6-1	CASSVEQAYEQYF
TRBV27	CASSLVGHGATRSYNEQFF
TRBV15	CATSRSLAEQFF
TRBV20-1	CSAREGLAGNYEQFF
TRBV5-5	CASSLWDSQYEQYF
TRBV20-1	CSARDRASGYTDTQYF
TRBV15	CATSRARVIDPYNEQFF
TRBV7-9	CASSLVGPYGYTF
TRBV5-5	CASSLGLNTEAFF
TRBV19	CASSTSHDRGNQPQHF
TRBV5-1	CASRPPGVYEQYF
TRBV20-1	CSAAQGVGNQPQHF
TRBV4-2	CASSQAALFRNTIYF
TRBV20-1	CSARDTGASNTEAFF
TRBV11-2	CASSQTVMTGELFF
TRBV9	CASSLAPLYEQYF
TRBV20-1	CSAPRGGSSDTQYF
TRBV5-6	CASMRGIGYEQYF
TRBV6-2/TRBV6-3	CASSYTGQTTKFF
TRBV7-9	CASSLEVVSGSRDEQFF
TRBV7-9	CASSVAGEQFF
TRBV7-2	CASSEGTGGSQPQHF
TRBV4-3	CASSPRLAQDTQYF
TRBV5-8	CASSFSGTLSF
TRBV18	CASSQGGWTEAFF
TRBV7-9	CASSLGSPNYGYTF
TRBV4-1	CAGRRHTGELFF
TRBV19	CASSIISRAEQYF
TRBV15	CATASTTTNEKLFF
TRBV5-6	CASSHSGPTDTQYF
TRBV7-9	CASSLEGIGNSPLHF
TRBV6-2/TRBV6-3	CASSSWDSLGLEQFF
TRBV20-1	CSAPGDRVYTDTQYF
TRBV28	CASTASWEGYEQYF
TRBV4-3	CASSPHGAEKSSYNEQFF
TRBV7-2	CASSLVETDTVSGF
TRBV11-2	CASSLLAGSSYNEQFF
TRBV12-3/TRBV12-4	CASSLGAGYTF
TRBV6-2/TRBV6-3	CASSRGPTEQYF
TRBV6-5	CASSYGTGLEQYF
TRBV20-1	CSAHPGLASGELFF
TRBV7-2	CASSSWMNTEAFF
TRBV3-1	CASSQAFTNNEQFF
TRBV7-9	CASSLVSRGEQFF
TRBV27	CASSSQARTEAFF
TRBV28	CASSLVRGSPNYGYTF
TRBV24-1	CATSDHSSGQETQYF
TRBV12-3/TRBV12-4	CASSPRGVTDTQYF
TRBV7-3	CASSLLTGGGYTF
TRBV10-3	CAMGRGHLSGELFF
TRBV12-3/TRBV12-4	CASSLVGFGDYEQYF
TRBV6-2/TRBV6-3	CASRRTGHPPYEQYF
TRBV12-3/TRBV12-4	CASSLAGGRYEQYF
TRBV18	CASSLLLIRKSYEQYF
TRBV25-1	CASSEAHGGGGGPYEQYF
TRBV28	CASSRTGGLNTEAFF
TRBV15	CATSRDPLSLAGGNEQFF
TRBV28	CASSSPAGTSLQYF